The 13 T cell receptor beta chains below were found in one sample sequenced in a study of T cells in Graves' hyperthyroidism and ophthalmopathy (dated by TCRdb to about 2019). The library was produced with multiplex PCR. For sequencing, an Illumina HiSeq 2000 was employed. TCR beta CDR3 regions were amplified from RNA transcripts. The TCR CDR3 was subjected to a first round of RT-PCR using the HTBI primer set and the Qiagen OneStep RT-PCR kit. The public reads were run again by TCRdb, first through fastp at Q25 and then through MiXCR, and only productive beta chains were kept. Each record represents a unique CDR3 protein, reported with the most common genes and DNA among its rows. Recorded for this sample are over 250,000 distinct CDR3 sequences; 25% of them occurred a single time. The ten largest account for about 25% of the sample. Sequenced: blood. The receptors were gathered from a man in his forties with Graves' hyperthyroidism that later progressed to Graves' ophthalmopathy.

The gene calls are TRBV19 and TRBJ1-5; perhaps TRBD1 as D (5 bases). V lost 6 bases, J lost 7 bases, and 16 bases lay in between. The CDR3 totals 14 residues. The germline gives CDR1 LNHDA, CDR2 SQIVND (reference sequence). CDR3 in DNA: TGTGCCAGTAGGGTCCGGGGGGTAGGGCAGCCCCAGCATTTT. Amino acid sequence: CASRVRGVGQPQHF.

This clonotype was seen many times. The CDR3 DNA reads TGTGCCAGCACTTCCGTTCCCTACGAGCAGTACTTC. It encodes CASTSVPYEQYF. The rearrangement uses TRBV28 and TRBJ2-7; D unclear. Looked up from germline, CDR1 is MDHEN and CDR2 is SYDVKM. This CDR3 spans 12 amino acids. Trimming left V 7 bases short and J 2 bases short, with 9 bases between.

This clonotype was counted ten times or more. The chain uses TRBV3-1 and TRBJ1-1; TRBD1 aligns across 10 bases. The V segment lost 4 bases and the J segment 6 bases; nucleotides outside the gene matches: 5. CDR1 is LGHDT, CDR2 YNNKEL, per germline (reference sequence). The CDR3 covers 14 residues. Here the CDR3 reads CASSLRGQGPEAFF. CDR3 coding DNA: TGTGCCAGCAGCCTAAGGGGACAGGGGCCTGAAGCTTTCTTT. Full variable domain (remainder filled in from reference TRBV3-1 and TRBJ1-1): DTAVSQTPKYLVTQMGNDKSIKCEQNLGHDTMYWYKQDSKKFLKIMFSYNNKELIINETVPNRFSPKSPDKAHLNLHINSLELGDSAVYFCASSLRGQGPEAFFGQGTRLTVV.

This clonotype was picked up many times. V is TRBV5-1 and J is TRBJ1-3; tentatively, D is TRBD1 (5 bases). Per the germline V gene, CDR1 is SGHRS and CDR2 is YFSETQ. There are 17 residues in the CDR3. Trimming shortened V by 0 bases and J by 2 bases, and 15 bases separated the two germline ends. The CDR3: CASSLEGRDLTGNTIYF. In DNA, the CDR3 is TGCGCCAGCAGCTTGGAGGGCAGGGATTTGACTGGAAACACCATATATTTT.

This clonotype occurred many times. This chain uses TRBV20-1 with TRBJ2-7; 7 nucleotides match TRBD1. The CDR3 consists of 12 residues. Germline CDR1 and CDR2: DFQATT and SNEGSKA (reference sequence). The V and J ends lost 5 bases and 2 bases, in that order; junction bases with no gene match: 3. The CDR3 is CSAWDSTYEQYF. The CDR3, as DNA: TGCAGTGCTTGGGACAGTACCTACGAGCAGTACTTC.

In its sample, this clonotype was seen many times. This chain joins TRBV7-2 and TRBJ1-1, with D tentatively TRBD1 (6 bases). Trimming cost V 5 bases and J 5 bases, with 21 bases left between them. Germline V gives CDR1 SGHTA, CDR2 FQGNSA. The CDR3 has 16 amino acids. CDR3 loop: CASSPWDKGLETEAFF. The CDR3 DNA reads as TGTGCCAGCAGCCCCTGGGACAAGGGGCTGGAAACTGAAGCTTTCTTT.

This clonotype occurred many times. The chain uses TRBV11-2 and TRBJ2-7; D could derive from TRBD1 or TRBD2 (6 bases each). The ends were cut back, 1 base at V and 1 base at J, with 11 bases in the middle. Germline V gene data show CDR1 as SGHAT and CDR2 as FQNNGV. The CDR3 is made up of 15 amino acids. In nucleotides, the CDR3 is TGTGCCAGCAGCTTAGTTACAGGGACTTCCTACGAGCAGTACTTC. This translates into CASSLVTGTSYEQYF.

Concerning this clonotype: A read error may produce the germline difference seen at one junction end. The gene calls are TRBV6-1 and TRBJ1-5, with D tentatively TRBD1 (5 bases). This CDR3 comprises 13 residues. CDR1 is MNHNS and CDR2 is SASEGT in the germline V gene. The CDR3: CASSSWGTEPQHF. The CDR3 nucleotides are TGCGCCAGCAGTAGCTGGGGGACGGAGCCCCAGCATTTT.

This clonotype was seen ten or more times. V gene TRBV5-1 combines with J gene TRBJ2-2; 9 bases are a match to TRBD2. This CDR3 is built from 15 residues. Germline V gives CDR1 SGHRS, CDR2 YFSETQ. The V segment lost 4 bases and the J segment 0 bases; nucleotides outside the gene matches: 1. The CDR3 sequence: CASSRLAANTGELFF. The DNA for the CDR3 is TGCGCCAGCAGCCGACTAGCGGCGAACACCGGGGAGCTGTTTTTT.

The chain carries TRBV12-3 or TRBV12-4 and TRBJ1-1, with 7 bases identical to TRBD1. The trim removed 7 bases at V and 4 bases at J, leaving 12 bases unmatched. The CDR3 extends over 15 amino acids. In nucleotides, the CDR3 is TGTGCCAGCAAGACCCAGGGGGAGATGGGCACTGAAGCTTTCTTT. This gives the protein CASKTQGEMGTEAFF.

This clonotype came up many times. This chain joins TRBV10-2 and TRBJ2-7, with D possibly matching TRBD1 (6 bases). The V end was cut by 6 bases, the J end by 5 bases, with 23 bases between. The CDR3 consists of 16 residues. Germline loops: CDR1 WSHSY, CDR2 SAAADI. The CDR3: CASRSIIPTGTHEQYF. CDR3 in DNA: TGCGCCAGCAGATCCATCATCCCGACAGGAACCCACGAGCAGTACTTC.

The sample holds many counts of this clonotype. V and J are TRBV5-6 and TRBJ1-2; tentatively, D is TRBD1 (6 bases). Germline V gene sequence: CDR1 SGHDT, CDR2 YYEEEE. The germline V and J ends were trimmed by 4 bases and 3 bases, with 19 bases remaining between them. The length of the CDR3 is 16 residues. DNA of the CDR3: TGTGCCAGCAGCGACGGTGGGGGGCCGCTAGACTATGGCTACACCTTC. It translates to CASSDGGGPLDYGYTF.

This clonotype occurred many times. CDR3 protein: CAWSVGMSGELFF. CDR3 sequence (DNA): TGTGCCTGGAGTGTAGGAATGTCCGGGGAGCTGTTTTTT. The rearrangement uses TRBV30 and TRBJ2-2; the D is unclear. The V gene lost 0 bases and the J gene lost 6 bases, with 8 bases spanning the gap. This CDR3 region has 13 residues. Looked up from germline, CDR1 is GTSNPN and CDR2 is SVGIG (reference sequence).